This T cell receptor (beta chain) is from a study of shared clonotypes between healthy human individuals. Study details: Each donor contributed plates that comprised three CD4 naive, three CD4 memory, two CD8 naive and one CD8 memory. The study, taken as a whole, reports: Specimens sampled were limited to blood, with tissue repertoires likely differing. Among several donors, approximately 5% of naive CD4 clonotypes were found in common.

Here immunoSEQ multiplex PCR was the method, and the copy in TCRdb shows in-frame clones only, minus some. This sample yields roughly 2.6 million clones, of which approximately 94% are seen a single time; 0.14% belongs to the top ten. With 4 bases removed from V and 1 base from J, the gap between germline ends came to 17 bases. CDR3 length: 16 residues. Germline V gene data show CDR1 as SGDLS and CDR2 as YYNGEE. As to this clone: Its antigen is currently unknown.

The chain is built from TRBV9 and TRBJ1-1; no clear D. The sequence derives from a man aged 18 to 29 in good health. The sample was naive CD4+ T cells sorted from blood. Subset specified: CD45RA+ positively selected. The CDR3 nucleotides read TGTGCCAGCAGCCCTCAGACGGAGGTTCCGAACACTGAAGCTTTCTTT. As protein: CASSPQTEVPNTEAFF.